In its sample, the clone carrying this TCR beta chain was seen many times. Its specificity is not known. A sample-barcoded 5' primer and a J-beta primer mix were used in a second PCR of roughly 7 to 11 cycles. TCRdb independently ran MiXCR on the 5' RACE reads; one entry per CDR3 protein. The sample carries around 900,000 distinct CDR3 sequences, 25% to 30% recorded once. This sample was included in a study of blood T cells in healthy people across ages. Overall study: About one barcoded beta molecule per two T cells was captured by template switching. Study-wide results and limits: Investigators treated diversity estimates from one million T cells as underestimates.

This CDR3 has 17 amino acids. V was pared by 1 base and J by 9 bases, with 13 bases of the junction left unmatched. Looked up from germline, CDR1 is SGHTA and CDR2 is FQGNSA. Sequencing was carried out using blood. The sequence was obtained from a woman older than 75 in good health. V is TRBV7-2 and J is TRBJ2-1; TRBD2 matches at 9 bases. The CDR3 DNA reads as TGTGCCAGCAGCTTAGAGCCTCCAGCGGGGGGCCGCAGTGAGCAGTTCTTC. It is translated as CASSLEPPAGGRSEQFF.